These 14 T cell receptor beta chains were all obtained from the same sample, sequenced in a study of cytomegalovirus exposure and HLA in healthy donors. Both 60 Vbeta primers and 13 Jbeta primers went into the PCR. Only in-frame clones appear in the TCRdb table, and some are missing; sequencing was by immunoSEQ multiplex PCR. The table lists about 180,000 clones, around three quarters of them singletons, with more than 5.5% in the top ten. The sequenced sample was PBMCs. These receptors came from a man aged 40-55 years in good health and CMV-seronegative.

This sequence joins TRBV29-1 and TRBJ2-3, with TRBD2 matching over 8 bases. V trimming: 5 bases; J trimming: 6 bases; junction bases outside the gene matches: 4. CDR1 and CDR2 (germline): SQVTM, ANQGSEA. The CDR3 is 12 amino acids. CDR3 sequence (DNA): TGCAGCGTTCAGCGGGAGTTTGATACGCAGTATTTT. Translated: CSVQREFDTQYF.

In this sample, this clone turned up a few times. In nucleotides, the CDR3 is TGTGCCAGCAGTCAGAGGGACTATGGCTACACCTTC. As protein: CASSQRDYGYTF. The V call is TRBV6-1, the J call TRBJ1-2; D call uncertain. Germline CDR1 is MNHNS and CDR2 is SASEGT. CDR3 length equals 12 residues. V was trimmed by 5 bases and J by 3 bases, leaving 7 bases between them.

This clone appeared once. The chain couples TRBV4-3 to TRBJ1-5; TRBD1 is a possible D gene (5 bases). V was pared by 0 bases and J by 2 bases, with 14 bases between. Germline CDR1 reads LGHNA; CDR2 reads YSLEER. The CDR3 extends over 17 amino acids. The CDR3 reads CASSQDLVGAGNQPQHF. CDR3 in DNA: TGCGCCAGCAGCCAAGATCTGGTAGGGGCAGGCAATCAGCCCCAGCATTTT.

This clone was found once. This chain links TRBV30 with TRBJ2-5; 12 bases match TRBD2. V shed 4 bases and J 1 base; nucleotides not matched to a gene: 13. This CDR3 spans 18 amino acids. From germline, CDR1 is GTSNPN and CDR2 SVGIG (reference sequence). The CDR3 region has the DNA TGTGCCTGGAAGGGGGACAGCCCGGGACTAGCGGGCCAAGAGACCCAGTACTTC. It codes for CAWKGDSPGLAGQETQYF.

Here the CDR3 DNA reads TGTGCCAGCAGTGATGGTCAGGGATCCCACGAGCAGTACTTC. Amino acid sequence: CASSDGQGSHEQYF. The chain recombines TRBV2 with TRBJ2-7; a possible D gene is TRBD1 (5 bases). In germline, CDR1 is SNHLY, CDR2 FYNNEI. The V end was cut by 3 bases, the J end by 5 bases, with 14 bases between. The CDR3 is made up of 14 amino acids.

V gene TRBV9 combines with J gene TRBJ1-2; D perhaps matches TRBD1 (5 bases). Trimming left V 0 bases short and J 5 bases short, with 8 bases between. This CDR3 contains 13 residues. In germline, CDR1 is SGDLS, CDR2 YYNGEE. CDR3 sequence reads: CASSVGGRYGYTF. The CDR3 DNA reads TGTGCCAGCAGCGTAGGGGGCCGGTATGGCTACACCTTC. Using reference TRBV9 and TRBJ1-2 for the parts outside the CDR3, the full variable domain is DSGVTQTPKHLITATGQRVTLRCSPRSGDLSVYWYQQSLDQGLQFLIQYYNGEERAKGNILERFSAQQFPDLHSELNLSSLELGDSALYFCASSVGGRYGYTFGSGTRLTVV.

This clone was counted once. At one boundary the junction diverges from the germline segment, which might be a read error. The chain employs TRBV7-9 and TRBJ2-2, with D unclear. CDR1 and CDR2 from the germline V gene are SEHNR and FQNEAQ (reference sequence). The CDR3 extends over 12 amino acids. The CDR3 DNA follows: TGTTCCAGCAGCCTCGGGACCGGGGAGCTGTTTTTT. It codes for CSSSLGTGELFF.

V is TRBV27 and J is TRBJ2-7; possibly TRBD1 for D (5 bases). The V end was cut by 4 bases, the J end by 0 bases, with 7 bases between. This CDR3 comprises 13 residues. CDR1 and CDR2 from the germline V gene are MNHEY and SMNVEV (reference sequence). The CDR3 is CASSYRSSYEQYF. CDR3 sequence (DNA): TGTGCCAGCAGTTACAGGAGCTCCTACGAGCAGTACTTC.

V gene TRBV6-1 combines with J gene TRBJ2-5; 8 bases map to TRBD1. CDR1 is MNHNS, CDR2 SASEGT, per germline. The CDR3 has 15 residues. Trimming cost V 5 bases and J 3 bases; bases outside gene matches: 8. The CDR3 loop is CASSLFGQGKETQYF. Here the CDR3 DNA reads TGTGCCAGCAGTCTTTTCGGACAGGGCAAAGAGACCCAGTACTTC.

This clone was found a few times. V gene TRBV2 combines with J gene TRBJ1-1; D ambiguous. The V gene's germline CDR1 is SNHLY and CDR2 FYNNEI. V was clipped by 3 bases and J by 7 bases, with 9 bases between them. The CDR3 consists of 12 residues. CDR3 residues: CASSDDSGEAFF. In DNA, the CDR3 is TGTGCCAGCAGTGACGACTCGGGTGAAGCTTTCTTT.

The V call is TRBV5-4, the J call TRBJ2-5; the D gene is possibly TRBD2 (5 bases). The CDR3 runs to 16 residues. V was clipped by 2 bases and J by 2 bases, with 16 bases between them. Germline V CDR1 and CDR2: SGHNT, YYREEE (reference sequence). Here the CDR3 DNA reads TGTGCCAGCAGCTTTAAGAGGGCCACTAGTCAAGAGACCCAGTACTTC. It specifies CASSFKRATSQETQYF. Full variable domain (rest looked up from reference TRBV5-4 and TRBJ2-5): ETGVTQSPTHLIKTRGQQVTLRCSSQSGHNTVSWYQQALGQGPQFIFQYYREEENGRGNFPPRFSGLQFPNYSSELNVNALELDDSALYLCASSFKRATSQETQYFGPGTRLLVL.

This chain joins TRBV7-9 and TRBJ2-7; perhaps TRBD1 as D (5 bases). Trimming took off 0 bases at V and 6 bases at J, with 12 bases between the two ends. Germline V lookup: CDR1 SEHNR, CDR2 FQNEAQ (reference sequence). CDR3 length equals 14 residues. The CDR3 sequence is CASSLASGIGEQYF. The CDR3 bases are TGTGCCAGCAGCTTAGCATCAGGGATAGGCGAGCAGTACTTC.

CDR3 sequence reads: CASSKAGGAARTQYF. DNA for the CDR3: TGTGCCAGCAGCAAAGCGGGAGGTGCGGCGAGGACCCAGTACTTC. This chain links TRBV21-1 with TRBJ2-5; the table calls TRBD2, which could not be checked here. TRBV21-1 is a documented pseudogene. The length of the CDR3 is 15 residues.

This rearrangement joins TRBV2 to TRBJ2-5; tentative D call: TRBD1 (5 bases). The CDR3 is 13 amino acids. CDR1 and CDR2 from the germline V gene are SNHLY and FYNNEI. V was shortened by 7 bases and J by 1 base, with 10 bases between the two germline ends. The CDR3 loop is CASISDSQETQYF. CDR3 in DNA: TGTGCCAGCATTTCAGACAGCCAAGAGACCCAGTACTTC.